This T cell receptor (beta chain) was identified during a study of T cell responses to AZD1222 COVID-19 vaccine. Study context: Second-dose groups at about 4 or about 12 weeks were pooled. Study results and caveats: An increase in Spike-specific TCR breadth and depth was observed after two AZD1222 doses. Donors in the cohort were predominantly white British and more often female, and clonal diversity was possibly underestimated. Just a handful of AZD1222 recipients tested seropositive at baseline.

Method: immunoSEQ multiplex PCR; TCRdb's copy keeps in-frame clones and lacks some. The table has around 100,000 clones, over 85% seen once; the top ten hold 2.2%. Germline CDR1 reads KGHSH; CDR2 reads LQKENI. Trimming removed 2 bases at V and 1 base at J, with 5 bases between. The CDR3 covers 13 residues. On this clone: Its cognate antigen is unknown.

The clonotype was recovered from an adult in good health. The V call is TRBV18, the J call TRBJ2-5; D remains ambiguous. The source was peripheral blood, collected on day 0 of AZD1222 vaccination. CDR3 loop: CASSPGFQETQYF. The CDR3 nucleotides read TGTGCCAGCTCACCAGGCTTCCAAGAGACCCAGTACTTC.